This record concerns one TCR beta chain sequence. In the authors' methods: Reference gene primer amplification in the assay estimated nucleated cell counts. The repertoire was sequenced with immunoSEQ multiplex PCR; TCRdb's copy has only in-frame clones and lacks some. V and J calls and clone size are given by that table; D and trimming were obtained from the DNA. The sample includes some 130,000 clones, approximately 88% of them seen just once. This sample stems from a study of blood T cell repertoires in COVID-19. Study in general: Sources were T cells, B-cell-depleted T cells, or PBMCs; the material itself was cDNA or gDNA.

Trimming pared 8 bases from V and 1 base from J, leaving 15 bases between. The CDR3 length is 14 residues. Germline lookup yields CDR1 WSHSY and CDR2 SAAADI. This sequence joins TRBV10-2 and TRBJ2-7; no definite D call. This sequence was found in a man aged 35 to 55 with acute COVID-19. Specimen: PBMCs or T cells enriched from blood (not recorded which). CDR3 DNA sequence: TGCGCCAGCCTCAAGCCCAGGTCGTCCTACGAGCAGTACTTC. This sequence encodes CASLKPRSSYEQYF.